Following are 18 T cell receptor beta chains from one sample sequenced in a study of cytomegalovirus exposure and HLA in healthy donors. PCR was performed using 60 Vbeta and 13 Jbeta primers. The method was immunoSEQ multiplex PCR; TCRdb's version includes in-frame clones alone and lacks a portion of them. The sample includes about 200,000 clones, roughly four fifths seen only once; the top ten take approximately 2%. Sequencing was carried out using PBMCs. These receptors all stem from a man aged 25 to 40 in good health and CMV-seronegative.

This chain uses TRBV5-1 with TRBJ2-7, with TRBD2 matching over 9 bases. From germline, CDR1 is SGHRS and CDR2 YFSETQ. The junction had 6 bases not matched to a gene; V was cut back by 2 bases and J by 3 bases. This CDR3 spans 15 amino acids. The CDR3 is CASSLGSGSYYEQYF. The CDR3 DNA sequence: TGCGCCAGCAGCTTAGGTAGCGGGAGTTACTACGAGCAGTACTTC.

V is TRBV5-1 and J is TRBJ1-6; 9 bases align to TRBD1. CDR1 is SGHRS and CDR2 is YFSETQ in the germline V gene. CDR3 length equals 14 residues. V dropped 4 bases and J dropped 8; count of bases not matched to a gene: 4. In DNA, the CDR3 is TGCGCCAGCAGCGCGGGGGACAGGGATTCACCCCTCCACTTT. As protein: CASSAGDRDSPLHF. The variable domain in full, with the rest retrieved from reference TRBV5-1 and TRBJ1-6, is KAGVTQTPRYLIKTRGQQVTLSCSPISGHRSVSWYQQTPGQGLQFLFEYFSETQRNKGNFPGRFSGRQFSNSRSEMNVSTLELGDSALYLCASSAGDRDSPLHFGNGTRLTVT.

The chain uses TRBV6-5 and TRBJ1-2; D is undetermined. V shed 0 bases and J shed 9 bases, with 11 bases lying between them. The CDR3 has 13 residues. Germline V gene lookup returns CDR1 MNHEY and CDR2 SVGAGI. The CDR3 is CASSYSKGLSYTF. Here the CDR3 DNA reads TGTGCCAGCAGTTACTCCAAAGGACTTAGCTACACCTTC.

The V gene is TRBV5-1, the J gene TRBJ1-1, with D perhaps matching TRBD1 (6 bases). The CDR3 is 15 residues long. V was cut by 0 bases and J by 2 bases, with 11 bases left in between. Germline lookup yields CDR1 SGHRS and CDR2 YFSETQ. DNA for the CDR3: TGCGCCAGCAGCTTGGAATTAGGGGGTAACACTGAAGCTTTCTTT. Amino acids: CASSLELGGNTEAFF.

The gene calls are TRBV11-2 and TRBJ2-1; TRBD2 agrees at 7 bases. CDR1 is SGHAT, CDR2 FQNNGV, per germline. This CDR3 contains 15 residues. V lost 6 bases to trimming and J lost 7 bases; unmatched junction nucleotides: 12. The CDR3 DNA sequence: TGTGCCAGCAGTCCCAGGGAGGGTACTACAAATGAGCAGTTCTTC. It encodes CASSPREGTTNEQFF. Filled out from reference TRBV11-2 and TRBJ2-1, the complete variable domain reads EAGVAQSPRYKIIEKRQSVAFWCNPISGHATLYWYQQILGQGPKLLIQFQNNGVVDDSQLPKDRFSAERLKGVDSTLKIQPAKLEDSAVYLCASSPREGTTNEQFFGPGTRLTVL.

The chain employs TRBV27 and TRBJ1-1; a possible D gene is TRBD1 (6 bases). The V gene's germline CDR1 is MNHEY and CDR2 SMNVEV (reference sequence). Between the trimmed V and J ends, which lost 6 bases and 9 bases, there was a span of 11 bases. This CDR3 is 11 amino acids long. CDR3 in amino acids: CASSLGQKAFF. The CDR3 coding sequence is TGTGCCAGCAGCCTAGGACAGAAAGCTTTCTTT.

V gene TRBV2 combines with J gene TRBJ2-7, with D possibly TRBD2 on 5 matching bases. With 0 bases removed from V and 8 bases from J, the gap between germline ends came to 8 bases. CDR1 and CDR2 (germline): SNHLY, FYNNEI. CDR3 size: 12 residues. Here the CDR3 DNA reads TGTGCCAGCAGTGAAGCCGGGATTCAGCAGTACTTC. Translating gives CASSEAGIQQYF.

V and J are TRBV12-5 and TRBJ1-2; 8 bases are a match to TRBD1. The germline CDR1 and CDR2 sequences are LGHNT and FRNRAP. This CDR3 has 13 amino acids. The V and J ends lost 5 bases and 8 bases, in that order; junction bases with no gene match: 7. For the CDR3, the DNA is TGTGCTAGTGGTACGGACAGGGCGGGGGGCTACACCTTC. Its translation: CASGTDRAGGYTF.

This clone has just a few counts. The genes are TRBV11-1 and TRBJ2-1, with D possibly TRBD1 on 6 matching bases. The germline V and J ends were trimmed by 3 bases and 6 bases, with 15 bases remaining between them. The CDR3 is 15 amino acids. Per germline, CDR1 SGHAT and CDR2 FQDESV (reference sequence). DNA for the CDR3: TGTGCCAGCAGCTTTATACAGGGCTGGGGCAATGAGCAGTTCTTC. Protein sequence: CASSFIQGWGNEQFF.

CDR3 loop: CASSEVSGRAHEQYF. CDR3 DNA: TGTGCCAGCAGCGAAGTTAGCGGGAGGGCCCACGAGCAGTACTTC. V gene TRBV11-2 combines with J gene TRBJ2-7, with 11 positions matching TRBD2. Germline CDR1 SGHAT, CDR2 FQNNGV. J gave up 5 bases and V 5 bases, and 8 bases lay outside the gene matches. CDR3 length: 15 amino acids.

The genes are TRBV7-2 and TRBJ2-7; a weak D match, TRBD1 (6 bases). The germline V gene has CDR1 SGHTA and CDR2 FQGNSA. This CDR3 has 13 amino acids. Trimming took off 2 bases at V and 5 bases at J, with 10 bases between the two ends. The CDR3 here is CASSLTGYHEQYF. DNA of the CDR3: TGTGCCAGCAGCTTAACAGGGTACCACGAGCAGTACTTC.

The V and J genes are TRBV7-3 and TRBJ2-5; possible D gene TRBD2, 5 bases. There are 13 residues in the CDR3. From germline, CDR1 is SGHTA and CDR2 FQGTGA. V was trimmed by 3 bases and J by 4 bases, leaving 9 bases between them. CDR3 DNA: TGTGCCAGCAGCTTCGGACGGGGAGAGACCCAGTACTTC. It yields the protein CASSFGRGETQYF.

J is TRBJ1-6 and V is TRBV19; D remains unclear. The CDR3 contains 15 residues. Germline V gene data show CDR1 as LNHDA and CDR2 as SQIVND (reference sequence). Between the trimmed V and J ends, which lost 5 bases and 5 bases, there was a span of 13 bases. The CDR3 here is CASSPQAQNNSPLHF. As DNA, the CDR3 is TGTGCCAGTAGTCCCCAGGCGCAGAATAATTCACCCCTCCACTTT.

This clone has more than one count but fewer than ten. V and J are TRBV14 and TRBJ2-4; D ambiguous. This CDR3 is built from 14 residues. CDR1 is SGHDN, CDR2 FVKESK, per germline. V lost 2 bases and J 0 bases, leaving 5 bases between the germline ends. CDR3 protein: CASSQQRAKNIQYF. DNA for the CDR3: TGTGCCAGCAGCCAACAGCGAGCCAAAAACATTCAGTACTTC.

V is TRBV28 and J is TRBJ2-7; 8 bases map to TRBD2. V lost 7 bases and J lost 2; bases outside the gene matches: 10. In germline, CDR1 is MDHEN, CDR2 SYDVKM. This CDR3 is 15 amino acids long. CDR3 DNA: TGTGCCAGCACGGCCGCGGCGGGAGGTACCTACGAGCAGTACTTC. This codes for CASTAAAGGTYEQYF.

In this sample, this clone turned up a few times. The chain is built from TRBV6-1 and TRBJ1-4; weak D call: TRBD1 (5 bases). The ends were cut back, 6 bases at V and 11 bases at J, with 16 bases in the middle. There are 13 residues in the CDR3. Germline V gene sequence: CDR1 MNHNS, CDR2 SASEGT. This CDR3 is CASRDSSAKKLFF. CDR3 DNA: TGTGCCAGCAGAGACAGTTCGGCCAAGAAACTGTTTTTT.

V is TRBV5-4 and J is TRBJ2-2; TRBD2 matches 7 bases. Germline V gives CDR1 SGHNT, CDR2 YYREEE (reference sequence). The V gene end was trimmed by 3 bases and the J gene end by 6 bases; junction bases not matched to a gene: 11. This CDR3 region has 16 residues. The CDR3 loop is CASSSKTSRRPGELFF. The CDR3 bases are TGTGCCAGCAGCTCGAAGACTAGCAGGAGGCCCGGGGAGCTGTTTTTT.

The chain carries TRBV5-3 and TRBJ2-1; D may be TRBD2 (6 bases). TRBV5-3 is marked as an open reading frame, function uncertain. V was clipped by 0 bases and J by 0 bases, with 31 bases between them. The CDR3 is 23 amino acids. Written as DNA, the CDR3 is TGTGCCAGAAGCTTGGCGTCGATGCGAGGGAGGCCTTTTCTAGCCAGCTCCTACAATGAGCAGTTCTTC. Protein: CARSLASMRGRPFLASSYNEQFF.